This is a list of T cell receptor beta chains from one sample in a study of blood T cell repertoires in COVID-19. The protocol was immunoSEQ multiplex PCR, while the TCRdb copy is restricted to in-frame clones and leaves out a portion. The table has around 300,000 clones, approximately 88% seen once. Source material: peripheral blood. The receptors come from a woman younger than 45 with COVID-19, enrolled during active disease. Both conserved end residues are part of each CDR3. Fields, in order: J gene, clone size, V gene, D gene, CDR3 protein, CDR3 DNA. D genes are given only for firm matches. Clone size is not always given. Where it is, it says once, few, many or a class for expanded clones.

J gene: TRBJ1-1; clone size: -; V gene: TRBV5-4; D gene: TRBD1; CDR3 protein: CASSIGQGAEAFF; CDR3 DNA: TGTGCCAGCAGCATTGGACAGGGCGCTGAAGCTTTCTTT
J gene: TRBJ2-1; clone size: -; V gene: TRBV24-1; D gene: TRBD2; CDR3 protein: CATSDSSGGINEQFF; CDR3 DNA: TGTGCCACCAGTGATTCTAGCGGGGGGATAAATGAGCAGTTCTTC
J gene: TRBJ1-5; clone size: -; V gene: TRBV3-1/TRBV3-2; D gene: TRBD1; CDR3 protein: CASSQGGDRGHQPQHF; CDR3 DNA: TGTGCCAGCAGCCAGGGGGGGGACAGGGGTCATCAGCCCCAGCATTTT
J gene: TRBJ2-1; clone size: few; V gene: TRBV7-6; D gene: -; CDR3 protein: CASSLGGIHNEQFF; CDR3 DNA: TGTGCCAGCAGCTTGGGAGGTATCCACAATGAGCAGTTCTTC
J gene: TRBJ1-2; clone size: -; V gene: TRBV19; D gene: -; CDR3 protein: CASSIGTDYYGYTF; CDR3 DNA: TGTGCCAGTAGTATAGGGACAGACTACTATGGCTACACCTTC
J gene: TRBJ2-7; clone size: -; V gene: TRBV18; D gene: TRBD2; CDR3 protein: CASSPPGLAGSDEQYF; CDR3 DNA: TGTGCCAGCTCACCACCGGGACTAGCGGGGAGTGACGAGCAGTACTTC
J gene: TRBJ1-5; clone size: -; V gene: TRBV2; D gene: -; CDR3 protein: CASRGREVSNQPQHF; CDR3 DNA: TGTGCCAGCAGAGGCCGGGAAGTCAGCAATCAGCCCCAGCATTTT
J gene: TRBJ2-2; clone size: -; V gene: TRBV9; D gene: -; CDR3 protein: CASSARGANTGELFF; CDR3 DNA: TGTGCCAGCAGCGCACGGGGGGCCAACACCGGGGAGCTGTTTTTT
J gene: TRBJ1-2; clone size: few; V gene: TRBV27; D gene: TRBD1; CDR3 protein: CASSPGTGYGYTF; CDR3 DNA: TGTGCCAGCAGTCCAGGGACAGGCTATGGCTACACCTTC
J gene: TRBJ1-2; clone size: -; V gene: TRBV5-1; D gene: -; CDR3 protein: CASSWADQGQSGYTF; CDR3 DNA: TGCGCCAGCAGCTGGGCGGACCAGGGTCAGAGCGGCTACACCTTC
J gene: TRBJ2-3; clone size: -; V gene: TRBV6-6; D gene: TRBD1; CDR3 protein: CASRGQGRPTDTQYF; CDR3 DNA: TGTGCCAGCAGAGGACAGGGGAGACCCACAGATACGCAGTATTTT
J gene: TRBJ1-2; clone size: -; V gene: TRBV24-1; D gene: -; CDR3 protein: CATSDFRGAGYTF; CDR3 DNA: TGTGCCACCAGTGATTTCCGCGGGGCTGGCTACACCTTC
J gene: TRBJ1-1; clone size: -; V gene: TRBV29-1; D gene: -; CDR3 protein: CSVVQTTLEAFF; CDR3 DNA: TGCAGCGTTGTACAGACAACCCTTGAAGCTTTCTTT
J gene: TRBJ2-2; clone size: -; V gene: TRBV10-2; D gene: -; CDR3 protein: CASRQDTGELFF; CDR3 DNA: TGCGCCAGCAGACAGGACACCGGGGAGCTGTTTTTT
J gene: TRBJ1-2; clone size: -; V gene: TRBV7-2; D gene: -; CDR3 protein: CASSLAGLGIYGYTF; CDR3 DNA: TGTGCCAGCAGCCTCGCAGGGCTAGGGATCTATGGCTACACCTTC
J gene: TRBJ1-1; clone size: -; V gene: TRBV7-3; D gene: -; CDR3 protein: CASSQISGTEAFF; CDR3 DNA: TGTGCCAGCAGCCAAATTAGCGGGACTGAAGCTTTCTTT
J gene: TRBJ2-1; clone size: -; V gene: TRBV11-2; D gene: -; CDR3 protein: CASSPITRVGGPYNEQFF; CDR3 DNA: TGTGCCAGCAGCCCGATCACCCGAGTGGGGGGGCCCTACAATGAGCAGTTCTTC
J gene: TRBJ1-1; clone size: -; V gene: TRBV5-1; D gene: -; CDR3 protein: CASSGQAGKAFF; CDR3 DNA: TGCGCCAGCAGCGGCCAAGCGGGGAAAGCTTTCTTT
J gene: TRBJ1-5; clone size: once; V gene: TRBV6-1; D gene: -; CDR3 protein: CASSEGTPSNQPQHF; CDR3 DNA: TGTGCCAGCAGTGAAGGTACACCTAGCAATCAGCCCCAGCATTTT
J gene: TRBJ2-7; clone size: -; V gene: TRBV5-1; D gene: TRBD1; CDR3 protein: CASSPGTGLREQYF; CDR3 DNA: TGCGCCAGCAGCCCCGGGACAGGGCTGCGTGAGCAGTACTTC
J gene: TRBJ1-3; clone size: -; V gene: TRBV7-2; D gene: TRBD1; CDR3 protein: CASSWGDRWNSGNTIYF; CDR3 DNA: TGTGCCAGCAGCTGGGGGGACAGATGGAACTCTGGAAACACCATATATTTT
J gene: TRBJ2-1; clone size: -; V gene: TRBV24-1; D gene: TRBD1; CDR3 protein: CATSETGQSRRYNEQFF; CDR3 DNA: TGTGCCACCAGTGAAACGGGACAGTCCCGGAGGTACAATGAGCAGTTCTTC
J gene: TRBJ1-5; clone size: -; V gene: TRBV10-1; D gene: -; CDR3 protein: CASTGTPRGDQPQHF; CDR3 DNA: TGCGCCAGCACTGGGACTCCAAGAGGGGATCAGCCCCAGCATTTT
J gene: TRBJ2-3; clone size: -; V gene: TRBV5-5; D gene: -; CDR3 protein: CASSFQGSTDTQYF; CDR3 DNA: TGTGCCAGCAGCTTTCAGGGGAGCACAGATACGCAGTATTTT
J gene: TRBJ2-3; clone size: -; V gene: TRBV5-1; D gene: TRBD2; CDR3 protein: CASSATTSGVVGTQYF; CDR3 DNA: TGCGCCAGCAGCGCTACAACTAGCGGGGTGGTTGGTACGCAGTATTTT
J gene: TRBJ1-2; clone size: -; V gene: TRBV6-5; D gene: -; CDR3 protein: CASRSGWGYTF; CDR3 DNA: TGTGCCAGCAGATCAGGGTGGGGCTACACCTTC
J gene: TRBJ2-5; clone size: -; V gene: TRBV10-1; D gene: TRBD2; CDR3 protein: CASRRTSGKETQYF; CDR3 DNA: TGCGCCAGCCGTCGGACTAGCGGGAAAGAGACCCAGTACTTC
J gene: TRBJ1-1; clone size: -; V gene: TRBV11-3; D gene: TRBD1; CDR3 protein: CASSLDMGTANTEAFF; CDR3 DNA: TGTGCCAGCAGCTTAGATATGGGGACAGCGAACACTGAAGCTTTCTTT
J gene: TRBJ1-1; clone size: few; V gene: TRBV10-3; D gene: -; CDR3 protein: CAISELMNTEAFF; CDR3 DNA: TGTGCCATCAGTGAGTTAATGAACACTGAAGCTTTCTTT
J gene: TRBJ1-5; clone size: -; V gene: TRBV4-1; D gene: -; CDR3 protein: CASSLRSGSNQPQHF; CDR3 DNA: TGCGCCAGCAGCCTAAGGTCAGGTAGCAATCAGCCCCAGCATTTT
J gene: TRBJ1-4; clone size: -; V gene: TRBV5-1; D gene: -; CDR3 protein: CASSPRGSTNEKLFF; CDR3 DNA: TGCGCCAGCAGCCCGAGAGGATCAACTAATGAAAAACTGTTTTTT
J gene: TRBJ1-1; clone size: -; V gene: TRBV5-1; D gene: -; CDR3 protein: CASKGQTASDTEAFF; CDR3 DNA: TGCGCCAGCAAGGGGCAGACGGCCTCGGACACTGAAGCTTTCTTT
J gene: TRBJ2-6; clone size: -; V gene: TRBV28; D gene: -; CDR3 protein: CASTEGSGANVLTF; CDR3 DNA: TGTGCCAGCACCGAGGGTTCTGGGGCCAACGTCCTGACTTTC
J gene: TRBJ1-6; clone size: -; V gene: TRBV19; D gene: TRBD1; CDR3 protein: CASRPLGLQGASSPLHF; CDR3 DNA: TGTGCCAGTAGACCCTTAGGCCTCCAGGGGGCAAGCTCACCCCTCCACTTT
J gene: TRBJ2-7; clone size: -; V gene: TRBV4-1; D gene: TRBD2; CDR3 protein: CASSHFWTSHAYEQYF; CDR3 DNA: TGCGCCAGCAGCCATTTCTGGACTAGCCATGCCTACGAGCAGTACTTC
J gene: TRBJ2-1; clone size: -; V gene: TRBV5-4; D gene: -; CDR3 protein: CASSPPTAYEQFF; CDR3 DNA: TGTGCCAGCAGCCCACCTACCGCGTATGAGCAGTTCTTC
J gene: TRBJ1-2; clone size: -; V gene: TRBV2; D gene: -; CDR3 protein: CATPKEGKGYTF; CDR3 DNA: TGTGCCACCCCCAAAGAGGGAAAGGGCTACACCTTC
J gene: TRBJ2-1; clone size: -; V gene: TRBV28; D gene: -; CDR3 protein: CASSYFGEYSYNEQFF; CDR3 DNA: TGTGCCAGCAGTTACTTCGGGGAATACTCCTACAATGAGCAGTTCTTC
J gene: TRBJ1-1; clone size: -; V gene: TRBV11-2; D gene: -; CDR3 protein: CASSLGHRVGTEAFF; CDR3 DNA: TGTGCCAGCAGCTTGGGGCACAGGGTTGGCACTGAAGCTTTCTTT
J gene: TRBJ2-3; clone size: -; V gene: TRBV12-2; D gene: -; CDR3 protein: CASRLGVPGLAGADTQYF; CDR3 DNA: TGTGCAAGTCGCTTAGGGGTGCCGGGACTAGCGGGGGCAGATACGCAGTATTTT